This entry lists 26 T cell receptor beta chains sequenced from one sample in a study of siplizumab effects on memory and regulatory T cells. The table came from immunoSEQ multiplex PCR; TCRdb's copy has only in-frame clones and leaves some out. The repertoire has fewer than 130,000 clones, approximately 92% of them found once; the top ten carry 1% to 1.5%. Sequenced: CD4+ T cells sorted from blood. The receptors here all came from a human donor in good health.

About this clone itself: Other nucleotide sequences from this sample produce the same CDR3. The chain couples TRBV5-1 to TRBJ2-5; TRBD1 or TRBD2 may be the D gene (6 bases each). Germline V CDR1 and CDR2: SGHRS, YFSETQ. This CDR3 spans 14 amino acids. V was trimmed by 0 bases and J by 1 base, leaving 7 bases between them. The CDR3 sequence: CASSLEGGQETQYF. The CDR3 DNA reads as TGCGCCAGCAGCTTGGAGGGGGGCCAAGAGACCCAGTACTTC.

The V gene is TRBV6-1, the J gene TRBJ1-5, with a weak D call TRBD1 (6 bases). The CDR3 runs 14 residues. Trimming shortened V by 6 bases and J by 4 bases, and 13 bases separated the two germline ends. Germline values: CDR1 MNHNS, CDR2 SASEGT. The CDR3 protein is CASREGQINQPQHF. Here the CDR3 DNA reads TGTGCCAGCAGAGAGGGACAAATTAATCAGCCCCAGCATTTT.

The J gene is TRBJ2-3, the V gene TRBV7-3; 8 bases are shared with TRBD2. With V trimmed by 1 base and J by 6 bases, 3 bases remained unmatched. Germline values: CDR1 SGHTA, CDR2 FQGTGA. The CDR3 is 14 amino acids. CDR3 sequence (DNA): TGTGCCAGCAGCTTAAACGGCGGGAGGGATACGCAGTATTTT. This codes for CASSLNGGRDTQYF. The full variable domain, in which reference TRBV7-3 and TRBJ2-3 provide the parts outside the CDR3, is GAGVSQTPSNKVTEKGKYVELRCDPISGHTALYWYRQSLGQGPEFLIYFQGTGAADDSGLPNDRFFAVRPEGSVSTLKIQRTERGDSAVYLCASSLNGGRDTQYFGPGTRLTVL.

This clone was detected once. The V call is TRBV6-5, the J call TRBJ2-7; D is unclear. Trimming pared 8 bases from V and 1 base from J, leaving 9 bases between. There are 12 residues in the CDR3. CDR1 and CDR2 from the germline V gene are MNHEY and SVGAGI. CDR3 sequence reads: CASRDGSYEQYF. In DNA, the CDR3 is TGTGCCAGCCGTGACGGATCCTACGAGCAGTACTTC.

CDR3 loop: CARRGGDGGGYTF. The CDR3 bases are TGTGCCAGACGTGGGGGGGACGGTGGTGGCTACACCTTC. The rearrangement links TRBV10-3 to TRBJ1-2; D possibly corresponds to TRBD1 (5 bases). The V gene's germline CDR1 is ENHRY and CDR2 SYGVKD. The CDR3 extends over 13 amino acids. V lost 10 bases, J lost 7 bases, and 19 bases lay in between.

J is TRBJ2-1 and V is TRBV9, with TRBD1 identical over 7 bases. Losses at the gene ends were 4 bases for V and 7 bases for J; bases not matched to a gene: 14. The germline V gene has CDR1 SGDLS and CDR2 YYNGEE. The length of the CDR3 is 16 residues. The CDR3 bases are TGTGCCAGCAGCTCGAGACTCGGGACAGTAACTAATGAGCAGTTCTTC. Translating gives CASSSRLGTVTNEQFF.

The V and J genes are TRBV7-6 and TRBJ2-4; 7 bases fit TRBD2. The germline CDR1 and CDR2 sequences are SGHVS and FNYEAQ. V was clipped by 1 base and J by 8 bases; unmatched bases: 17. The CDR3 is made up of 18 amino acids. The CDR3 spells CASSLGLFRREGGDIQYF. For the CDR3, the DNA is TGTGCCAGCAGCTTAGGGCTCTTTCGAAGGGAGGGCGGGGACATTCAGTACTTC. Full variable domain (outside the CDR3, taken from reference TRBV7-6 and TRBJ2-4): GAGVSQSPRYKVTKRGQDVALRCDPISGHVSLYWYRQALGQGPEFLTYFNYEAQQDKSGLPNDRFSAERPEGSISTLTIQRTEQRDSAMYRCASSLGLFRREGGDIQYFGAGTRLSVL.

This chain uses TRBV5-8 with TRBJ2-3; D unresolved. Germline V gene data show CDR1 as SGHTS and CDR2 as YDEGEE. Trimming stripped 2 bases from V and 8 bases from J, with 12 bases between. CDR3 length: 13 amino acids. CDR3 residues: CASSFRAPGTQYF. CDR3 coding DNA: TGTGCCAGCAGCTTTAGGGCCCCGGGTACGCAGTATTTT.

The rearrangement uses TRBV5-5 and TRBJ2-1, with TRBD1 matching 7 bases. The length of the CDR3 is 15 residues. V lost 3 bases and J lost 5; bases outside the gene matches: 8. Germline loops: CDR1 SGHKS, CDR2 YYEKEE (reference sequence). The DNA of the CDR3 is TGTGCCAGCAGCTGGTCACAGGGGCCACACAATGAGCAGTTCTTC. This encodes CASSWSQGPHNEQFF.

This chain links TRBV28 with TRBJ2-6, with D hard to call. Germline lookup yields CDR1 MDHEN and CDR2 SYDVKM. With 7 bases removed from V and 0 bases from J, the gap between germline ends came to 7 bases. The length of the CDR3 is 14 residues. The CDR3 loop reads CASNVNSGANVLTF. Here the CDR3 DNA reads TGTGCCAGCAACGTTAACTCTGGGGCCAACGTCCTGACTTTC.

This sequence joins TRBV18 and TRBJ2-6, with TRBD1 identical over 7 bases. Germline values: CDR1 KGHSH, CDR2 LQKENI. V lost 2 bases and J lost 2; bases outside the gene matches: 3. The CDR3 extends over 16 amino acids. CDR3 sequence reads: CASSPGQGAGANVLTF. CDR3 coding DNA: TGTGCCAGCTCACCAGGGCAGGGGGCTGGGGCCAACGTCCTGACTTTC.

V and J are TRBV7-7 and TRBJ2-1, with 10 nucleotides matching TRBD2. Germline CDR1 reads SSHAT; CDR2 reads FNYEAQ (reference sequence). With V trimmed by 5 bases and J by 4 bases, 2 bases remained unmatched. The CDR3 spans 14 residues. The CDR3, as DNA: TGTGCCAGCAGCCGGACTAGCGGATACAATGAGCAGTTCTTC. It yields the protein CASSRTSGYNEQFF. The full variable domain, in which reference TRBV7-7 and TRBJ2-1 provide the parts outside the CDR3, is GAGVSQSPRYKVTKRGQDVTLRCDPISSHATLYWYQQALGQGPEFLTYFNYEAQPDKSGLPSDRFSAERPEGSISTLTIQRTEQRDSAMYRCASSRTSGYNEQFFGPGTRLTVL.

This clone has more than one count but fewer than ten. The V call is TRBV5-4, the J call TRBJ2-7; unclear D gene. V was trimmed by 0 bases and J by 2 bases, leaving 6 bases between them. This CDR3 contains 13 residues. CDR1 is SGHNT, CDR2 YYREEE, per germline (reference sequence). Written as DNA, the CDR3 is TGTGCCAGCAGCTTGGCCGGAACCTACGAGCAGTACTTC. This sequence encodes CASSLAGTYEQYF.

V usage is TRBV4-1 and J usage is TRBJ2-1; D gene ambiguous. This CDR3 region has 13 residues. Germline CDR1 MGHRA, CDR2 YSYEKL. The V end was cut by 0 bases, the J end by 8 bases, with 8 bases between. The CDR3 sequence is CASSQDGWDEQFF. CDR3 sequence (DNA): TGCGCCAGCAGCCAAGATGGGTGGGATGAGCAGTTCTTC.

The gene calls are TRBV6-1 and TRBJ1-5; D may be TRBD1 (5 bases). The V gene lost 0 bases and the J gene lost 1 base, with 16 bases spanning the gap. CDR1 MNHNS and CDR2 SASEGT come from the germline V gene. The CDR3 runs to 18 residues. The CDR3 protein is CASSEALERGGSNQPQHF. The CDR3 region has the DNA TGTGCCAGCAGTGAAGCGCTTGAAAGGGGAGGGAGCAATCAGCCCCAGCATTTT.

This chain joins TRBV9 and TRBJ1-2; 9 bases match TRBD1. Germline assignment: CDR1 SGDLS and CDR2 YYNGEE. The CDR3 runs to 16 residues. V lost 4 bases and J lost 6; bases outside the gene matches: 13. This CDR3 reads CASSPFPSTGGDGYTF. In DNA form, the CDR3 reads TGTGCCAGCAGCCCGTTTCCCTCAACAGGGGGCGATGGCTACACCTTC.

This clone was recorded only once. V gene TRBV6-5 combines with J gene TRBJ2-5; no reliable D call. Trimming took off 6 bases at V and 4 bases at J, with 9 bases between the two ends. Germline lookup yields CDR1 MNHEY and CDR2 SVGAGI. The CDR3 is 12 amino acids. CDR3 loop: CASSQVGETQYF. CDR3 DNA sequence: TGTGCCAGCAGCCAGGTGGGAGAGACCCAGTACTTC.

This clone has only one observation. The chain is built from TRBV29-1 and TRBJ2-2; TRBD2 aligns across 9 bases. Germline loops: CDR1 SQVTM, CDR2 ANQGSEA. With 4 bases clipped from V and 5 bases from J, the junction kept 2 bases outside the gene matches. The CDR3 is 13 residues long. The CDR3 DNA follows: TGCAGCGTTGTAGCGGGAGTGACCGGGGAGCTGTTTTTT. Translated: CSVVAGVTGELFF.

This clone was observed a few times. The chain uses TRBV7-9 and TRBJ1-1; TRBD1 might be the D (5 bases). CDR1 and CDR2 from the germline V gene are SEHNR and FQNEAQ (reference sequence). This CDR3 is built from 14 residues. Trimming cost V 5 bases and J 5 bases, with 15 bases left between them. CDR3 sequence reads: CASSGRQGDTEAFF. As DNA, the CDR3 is TGTGCCAGCAGCGGGCGGCAGGGTGATACTGAAGCTTTCTTT.

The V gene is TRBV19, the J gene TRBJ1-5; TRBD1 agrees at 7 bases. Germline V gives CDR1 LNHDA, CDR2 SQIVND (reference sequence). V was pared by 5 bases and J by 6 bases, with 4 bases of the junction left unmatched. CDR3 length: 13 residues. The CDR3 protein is CASSVGQTQPQHF. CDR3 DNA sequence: TGTGCCAGTAGTGTGGGACAGACTCAGCCCCAGCATTTT.

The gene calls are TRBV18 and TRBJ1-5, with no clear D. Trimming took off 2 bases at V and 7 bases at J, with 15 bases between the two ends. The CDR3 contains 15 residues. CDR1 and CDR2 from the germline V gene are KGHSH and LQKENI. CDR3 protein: CASSPESLITQPQHF. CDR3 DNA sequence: TGTGCCAGCTCACCAGAGTCCCTCATCACCCAGCCCCAGCATTTT.

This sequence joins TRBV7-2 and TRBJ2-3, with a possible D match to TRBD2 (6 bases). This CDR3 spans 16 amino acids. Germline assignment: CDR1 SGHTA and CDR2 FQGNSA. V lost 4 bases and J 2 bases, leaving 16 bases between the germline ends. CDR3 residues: CASSSGGAIPTDTQYF. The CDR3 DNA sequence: TGTGCCAGCAGCTCCGGCGGGGCCATCCCCACAGATACGCAGTATTTT.

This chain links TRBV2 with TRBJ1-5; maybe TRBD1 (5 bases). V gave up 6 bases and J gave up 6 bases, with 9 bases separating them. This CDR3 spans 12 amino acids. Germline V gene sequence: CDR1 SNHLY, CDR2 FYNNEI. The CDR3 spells CASSRVTQPQHF. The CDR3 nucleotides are TGTGCCAGCAGCAGGGTAACTCAGCCCCAGCATTTT.

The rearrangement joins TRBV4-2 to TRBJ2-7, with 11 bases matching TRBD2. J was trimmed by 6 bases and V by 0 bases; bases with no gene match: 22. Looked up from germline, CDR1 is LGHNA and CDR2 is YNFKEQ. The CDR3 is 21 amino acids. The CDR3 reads CASSQDVGPRLTSGRVSEQYF. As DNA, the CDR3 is TGTGCCAGCAGCCAAGATGTTGGGCCAAGGTTAACTAGCGGGAGAGTGTCCGAGCAGTACTTC.

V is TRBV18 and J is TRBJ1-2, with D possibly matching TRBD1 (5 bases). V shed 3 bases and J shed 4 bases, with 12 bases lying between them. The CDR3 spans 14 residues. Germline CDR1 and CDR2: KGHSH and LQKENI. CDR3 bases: TGTGCCAGCTCACCCGCGGACGGGACCTATGGCTACACCTTC. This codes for CASSPADGTYGYTF. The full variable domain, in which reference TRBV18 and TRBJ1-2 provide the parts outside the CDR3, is NAGVMQNPRHLVRRRGQEARLRCSPMKGHSHVYWYRQLPEEGLKFMVYLQKENIIDESGMPKERFSAEFPKEGPSILRIQQVVRGDSAAYFCASSPADGTYGYTFGSGTRLTVV.

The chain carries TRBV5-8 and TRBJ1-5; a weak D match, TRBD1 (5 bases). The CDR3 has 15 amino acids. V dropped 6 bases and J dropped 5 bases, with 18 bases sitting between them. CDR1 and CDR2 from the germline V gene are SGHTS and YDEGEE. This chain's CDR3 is CASTPGVQADQPQHF. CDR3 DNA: TGTGCCAGCACCCCGGGGGTACAGGCAGATCAGCCCCAGCATTTT.